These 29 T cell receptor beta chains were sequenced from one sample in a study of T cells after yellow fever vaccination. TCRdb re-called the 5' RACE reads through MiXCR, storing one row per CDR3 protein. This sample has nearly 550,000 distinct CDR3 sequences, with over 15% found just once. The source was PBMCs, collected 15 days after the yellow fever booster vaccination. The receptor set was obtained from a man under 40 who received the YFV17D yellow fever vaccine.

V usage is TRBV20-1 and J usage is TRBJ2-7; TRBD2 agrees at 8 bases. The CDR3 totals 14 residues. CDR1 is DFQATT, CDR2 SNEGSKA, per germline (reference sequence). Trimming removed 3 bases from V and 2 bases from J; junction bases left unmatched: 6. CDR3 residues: CSARGTRGTYEQYF. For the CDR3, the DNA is TGCAGTGCTAGGGGGACTAGGGGGACCTACGAGCAGTACTTC.

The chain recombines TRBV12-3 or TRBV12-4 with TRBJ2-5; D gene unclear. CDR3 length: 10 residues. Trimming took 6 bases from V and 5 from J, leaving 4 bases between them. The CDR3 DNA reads TGTGCCAGCAGATGGGAGACCCAGTACTTC. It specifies CASRWETQYF.

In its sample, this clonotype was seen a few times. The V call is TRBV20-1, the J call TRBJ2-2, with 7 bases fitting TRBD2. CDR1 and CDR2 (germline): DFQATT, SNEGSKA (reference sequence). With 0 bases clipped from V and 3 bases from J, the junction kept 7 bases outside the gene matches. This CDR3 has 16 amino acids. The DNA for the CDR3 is TGCAGTGCTAGAGATCTAGGTCTAGCGGACACCGGGGAGCTGTTTTTT. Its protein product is CSARDLGLADTGELFF.

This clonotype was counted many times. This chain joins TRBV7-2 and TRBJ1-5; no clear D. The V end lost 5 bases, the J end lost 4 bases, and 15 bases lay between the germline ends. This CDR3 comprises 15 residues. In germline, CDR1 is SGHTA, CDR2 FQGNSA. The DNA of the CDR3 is TGTGCCAGCAGCCCCCAGGCAGCCGGGAATCAGCCCCAGCATTTT. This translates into CASSPQAAGNQPQHF.

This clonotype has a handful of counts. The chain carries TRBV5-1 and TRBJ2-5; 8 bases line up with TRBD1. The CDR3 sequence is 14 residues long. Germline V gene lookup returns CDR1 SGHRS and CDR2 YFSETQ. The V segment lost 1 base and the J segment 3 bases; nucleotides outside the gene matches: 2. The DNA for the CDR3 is TGCGCCAGCAGCTTGAGGGGACAGGAAGAGACCCAGTACTTC. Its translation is CASSLRGQEETQYF.

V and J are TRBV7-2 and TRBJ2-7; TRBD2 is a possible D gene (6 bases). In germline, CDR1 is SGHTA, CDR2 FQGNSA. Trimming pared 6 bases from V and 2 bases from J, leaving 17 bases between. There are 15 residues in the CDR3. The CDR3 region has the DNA TGTGCCAGCAGAACCCGACTAGACCCTACCTACGAGCAGTACTTC. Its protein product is CASRTRLDPTYEQYF.

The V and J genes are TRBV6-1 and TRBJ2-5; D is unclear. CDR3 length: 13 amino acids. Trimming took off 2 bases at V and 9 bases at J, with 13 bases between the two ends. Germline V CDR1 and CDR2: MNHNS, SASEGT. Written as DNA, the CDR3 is TGTGCCAGCAGTGAAATGTACCCTGCGGCCCAGTACTTC. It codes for CASSEMYPAAQYF.

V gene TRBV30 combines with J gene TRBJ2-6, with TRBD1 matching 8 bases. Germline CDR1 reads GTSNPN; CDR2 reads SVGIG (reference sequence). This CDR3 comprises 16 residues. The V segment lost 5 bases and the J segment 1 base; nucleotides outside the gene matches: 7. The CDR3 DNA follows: TGTGCCTGGGGTGCAGGGGGCGTTTCTGGGGCCAACGTCCTGACTTTC. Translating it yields CAWGAGGVSGANVLTF.

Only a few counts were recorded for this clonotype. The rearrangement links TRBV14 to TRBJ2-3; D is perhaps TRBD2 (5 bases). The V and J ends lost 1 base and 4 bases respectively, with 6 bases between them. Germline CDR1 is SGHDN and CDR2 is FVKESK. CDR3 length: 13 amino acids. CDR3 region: CASSQGTSDTQYF. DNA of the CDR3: TGTGCCAGCAGCCAAGGGACTTCAGATACGCAGTATTTT.

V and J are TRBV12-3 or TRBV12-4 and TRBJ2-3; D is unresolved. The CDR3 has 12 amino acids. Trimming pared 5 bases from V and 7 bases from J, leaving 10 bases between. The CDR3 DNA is TGTGCCAGCAGTCGGTATACTAATACGCAGTATTTT. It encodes CASSRYTNTQYF.

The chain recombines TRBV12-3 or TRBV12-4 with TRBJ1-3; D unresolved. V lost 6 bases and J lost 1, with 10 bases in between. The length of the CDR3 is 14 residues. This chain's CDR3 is CASSPGGSGNTIYF. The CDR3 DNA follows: TGTGCCAGCAGCCCTGGAGGGTCTGGAAACACCATATATTTT.

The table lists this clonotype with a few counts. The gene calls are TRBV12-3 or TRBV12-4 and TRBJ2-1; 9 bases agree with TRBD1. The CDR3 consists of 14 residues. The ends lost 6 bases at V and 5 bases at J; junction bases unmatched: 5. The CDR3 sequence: CASSPTGGNNEQFF. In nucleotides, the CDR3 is TGTGCCAGCAGCCCCACAGGGGGCAACAATGAGCAGTTCTTC.

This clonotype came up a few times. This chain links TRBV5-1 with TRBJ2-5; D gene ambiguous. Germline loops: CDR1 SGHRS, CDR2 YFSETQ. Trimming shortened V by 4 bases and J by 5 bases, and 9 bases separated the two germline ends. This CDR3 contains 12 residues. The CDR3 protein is CASSRPEETQYF. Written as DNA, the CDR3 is TGCGCCAGCAGCCGACCGGAGGAGACCCAGTACTTC.

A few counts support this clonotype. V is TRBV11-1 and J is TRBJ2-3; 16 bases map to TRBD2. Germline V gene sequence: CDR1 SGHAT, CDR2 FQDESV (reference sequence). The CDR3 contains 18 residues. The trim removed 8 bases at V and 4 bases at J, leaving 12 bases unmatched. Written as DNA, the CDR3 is TGTGCCAGCGGAGCCGGGACTAGCGGGAGGGCCGGCGCAGATACGCAGTATTTT. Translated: CASGAGTSGRAGADTQYF.

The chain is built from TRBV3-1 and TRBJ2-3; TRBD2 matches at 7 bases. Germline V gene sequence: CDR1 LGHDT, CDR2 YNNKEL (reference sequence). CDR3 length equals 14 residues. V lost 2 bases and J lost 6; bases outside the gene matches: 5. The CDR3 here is CASSQTTSSDTQYF. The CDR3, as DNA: TGTGCCAGCAGCCAAACGACTAGCTCGGATACGCAGTATTTT.

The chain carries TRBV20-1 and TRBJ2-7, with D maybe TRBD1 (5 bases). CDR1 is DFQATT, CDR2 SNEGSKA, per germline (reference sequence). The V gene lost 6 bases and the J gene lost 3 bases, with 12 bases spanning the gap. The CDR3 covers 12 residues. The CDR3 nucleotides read TGCAGTGCCCAGCCAGGGTACTACGAGCAGTACTTC. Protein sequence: CSAQPGYYEQYF.

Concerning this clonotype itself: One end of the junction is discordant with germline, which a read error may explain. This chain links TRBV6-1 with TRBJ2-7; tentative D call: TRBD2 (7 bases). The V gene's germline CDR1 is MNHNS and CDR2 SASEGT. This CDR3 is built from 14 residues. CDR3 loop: CASSPGGSLPEWSF. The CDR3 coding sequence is TGTGCCAGCAGTCCGGGGGGCTCCCTACCAGAGTGGAGTTTC.

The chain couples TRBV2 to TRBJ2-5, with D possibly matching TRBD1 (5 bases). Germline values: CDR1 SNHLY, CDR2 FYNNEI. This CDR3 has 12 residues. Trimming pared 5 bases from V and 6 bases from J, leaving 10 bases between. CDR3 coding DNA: TGTGCCAGCAGTACAGGCGTAAAGACCCAGTACTTC. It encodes CASSTGVKTQYF.

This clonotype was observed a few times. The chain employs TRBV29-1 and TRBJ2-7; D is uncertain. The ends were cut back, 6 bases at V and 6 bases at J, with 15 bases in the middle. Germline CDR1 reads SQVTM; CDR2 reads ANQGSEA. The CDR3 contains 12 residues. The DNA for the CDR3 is TGCAGCGTCTCCGACCCTGGGCCCGAGCAGTACTTC. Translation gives CSVSDPGPEQYF.

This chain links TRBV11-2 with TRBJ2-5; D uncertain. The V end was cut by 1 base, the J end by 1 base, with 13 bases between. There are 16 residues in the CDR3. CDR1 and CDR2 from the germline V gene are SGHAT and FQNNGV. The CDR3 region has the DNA TGTGCCAGCAGCTTAGCCCTGGACGGAACCCAAGAGACCCAGTACTTC. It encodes CASSLALDGTQETQYF.

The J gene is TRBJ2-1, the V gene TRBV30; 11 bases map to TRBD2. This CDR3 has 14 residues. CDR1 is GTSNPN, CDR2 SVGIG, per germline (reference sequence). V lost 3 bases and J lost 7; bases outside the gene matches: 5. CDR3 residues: CAWRASGRRNEQFF. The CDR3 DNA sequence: TGTGCCTGGAGGGCTAGCGGGAGGCGAAATGAGCAGTTCTTC.

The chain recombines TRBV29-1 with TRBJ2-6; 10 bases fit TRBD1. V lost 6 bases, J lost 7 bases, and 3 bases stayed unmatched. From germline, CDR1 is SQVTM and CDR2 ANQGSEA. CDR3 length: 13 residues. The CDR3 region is CSVGTGAANVLTF. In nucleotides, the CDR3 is TGCAGCGTCGGGACAGGGGCAGCCAACGTCCTGACTTTC.

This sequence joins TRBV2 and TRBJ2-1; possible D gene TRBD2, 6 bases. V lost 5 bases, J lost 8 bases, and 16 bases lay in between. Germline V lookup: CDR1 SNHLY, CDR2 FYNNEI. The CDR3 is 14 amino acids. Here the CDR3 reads CASSRDLIGYEQFF. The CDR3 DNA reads TGTGCCAGCAGTAGGGACTTAATAGGCTATGAGCAGTTCTTC.

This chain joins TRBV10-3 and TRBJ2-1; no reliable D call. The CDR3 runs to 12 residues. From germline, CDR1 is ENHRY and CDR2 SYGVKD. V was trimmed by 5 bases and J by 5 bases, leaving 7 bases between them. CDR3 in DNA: TGTGCCATCAGTACCCGAAACAATGAGCAGTTCTTC. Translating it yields CAISTRNNEQFF.

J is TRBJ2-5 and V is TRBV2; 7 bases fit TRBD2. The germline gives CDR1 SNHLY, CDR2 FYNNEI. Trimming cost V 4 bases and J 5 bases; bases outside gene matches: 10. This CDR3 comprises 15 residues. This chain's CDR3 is CASSVEGAGPETQYF. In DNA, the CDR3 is TGTGCCAGCAGTGTTGAGGGAGCGGGACCCGAGACCCAGTACTTC.

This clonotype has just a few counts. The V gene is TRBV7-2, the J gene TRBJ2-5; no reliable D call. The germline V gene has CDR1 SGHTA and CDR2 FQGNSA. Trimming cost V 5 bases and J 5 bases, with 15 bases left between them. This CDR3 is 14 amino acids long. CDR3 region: CASSPQRLRETQYF. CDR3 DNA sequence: TGTGCCAGCAGCCCACAACGGCTCAGGGAGACCCAGTACTTC.

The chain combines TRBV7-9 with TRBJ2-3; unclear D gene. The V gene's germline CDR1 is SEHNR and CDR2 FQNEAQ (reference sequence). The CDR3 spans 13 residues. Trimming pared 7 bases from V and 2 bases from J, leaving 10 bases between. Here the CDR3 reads CASTVPATDTQYF. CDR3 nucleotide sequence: TGTGCCAGCACCGTCCCCGCCACAGATACGCAGTATTTT. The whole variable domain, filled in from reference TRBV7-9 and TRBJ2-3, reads DTGVSQNPRHKITKRGQNVTFRCDPISEHNRLYWYRQTLGQGPEFLTYFQNEAQLEKSRLLSDRFSAERPKGSFSTLEIQRTEQGDSAMYLCASTVPATDTQYFGPGTRLTVL.

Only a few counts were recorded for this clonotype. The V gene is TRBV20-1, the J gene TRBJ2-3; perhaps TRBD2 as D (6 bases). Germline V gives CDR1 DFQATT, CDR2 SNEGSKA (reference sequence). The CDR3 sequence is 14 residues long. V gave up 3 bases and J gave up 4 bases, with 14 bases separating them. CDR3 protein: CSASRSGEADTQYF. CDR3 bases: TGCAGTGCTAGCCGATCGGGAGAAGCAGATACGCAGTATTTT.

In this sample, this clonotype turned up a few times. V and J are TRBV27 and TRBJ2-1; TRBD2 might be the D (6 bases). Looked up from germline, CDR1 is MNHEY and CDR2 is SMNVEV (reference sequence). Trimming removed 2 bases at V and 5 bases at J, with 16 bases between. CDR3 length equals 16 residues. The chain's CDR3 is CASSLVGTFRHNEQFF. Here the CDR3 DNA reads TGTGCCAGCAGTTTAGTGGGGACTTTCCGCCACAATGAGCAGTTCTTC.